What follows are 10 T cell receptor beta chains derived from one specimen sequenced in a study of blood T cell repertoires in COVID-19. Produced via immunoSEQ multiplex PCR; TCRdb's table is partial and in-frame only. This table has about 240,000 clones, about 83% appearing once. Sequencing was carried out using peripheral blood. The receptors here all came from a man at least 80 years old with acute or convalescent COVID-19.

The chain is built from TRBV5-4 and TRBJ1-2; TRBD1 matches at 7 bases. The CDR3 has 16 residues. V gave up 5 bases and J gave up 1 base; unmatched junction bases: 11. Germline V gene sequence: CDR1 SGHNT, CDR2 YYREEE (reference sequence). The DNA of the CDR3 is TGTGCCAGCAGTAGTCCCCAGGGGGAATATAACTATGGCTACACCTTC. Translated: CASSSPQGEYNYGYTF.

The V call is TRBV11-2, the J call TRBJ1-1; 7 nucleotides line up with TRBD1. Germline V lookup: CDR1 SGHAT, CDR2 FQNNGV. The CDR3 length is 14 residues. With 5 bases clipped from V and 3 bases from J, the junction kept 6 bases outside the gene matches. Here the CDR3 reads CASSLFTGDTEAFF. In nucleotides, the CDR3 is TGTGCCAGCAGCCTGTTCACAGGGGACACTGAAGCTTTCTTT. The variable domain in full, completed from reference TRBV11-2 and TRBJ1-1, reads EAGVAQSPRYKIIEKRQSVAFWCNPISGHATLYWYQQILGQGPKLLIQFQNNGVVDDSQLPKDRFSAERLKGVDSTLKIQPAKLEDSAVYLCASSLFTGDTEAFFGQGTRLTVV.

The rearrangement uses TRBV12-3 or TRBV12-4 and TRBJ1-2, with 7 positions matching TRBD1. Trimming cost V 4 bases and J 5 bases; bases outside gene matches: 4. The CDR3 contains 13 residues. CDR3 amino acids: CASSWGTAYGYTF. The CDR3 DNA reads TGTGCCAGCAGTTGGGGGACAGCTTATGGCTACACCTTC.

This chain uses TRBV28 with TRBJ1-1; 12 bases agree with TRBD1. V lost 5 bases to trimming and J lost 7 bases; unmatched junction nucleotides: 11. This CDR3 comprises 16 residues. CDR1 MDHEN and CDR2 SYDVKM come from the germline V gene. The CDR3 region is CASSPGDRGRGREAFF. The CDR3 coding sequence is TGTGCCAGCAGTCCCGGGGACAGGGGGCGGGGTCGTGAAGCTTTCTTT.

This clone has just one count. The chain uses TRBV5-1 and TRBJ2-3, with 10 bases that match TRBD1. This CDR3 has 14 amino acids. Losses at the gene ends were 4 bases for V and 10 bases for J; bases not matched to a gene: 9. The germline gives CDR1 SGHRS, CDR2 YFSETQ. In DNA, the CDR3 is TGCGCCAGCAGCGAGGGACAGGGGAATTGGGCGCAGTATTTT. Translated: CASSEGQGNWAQYF.

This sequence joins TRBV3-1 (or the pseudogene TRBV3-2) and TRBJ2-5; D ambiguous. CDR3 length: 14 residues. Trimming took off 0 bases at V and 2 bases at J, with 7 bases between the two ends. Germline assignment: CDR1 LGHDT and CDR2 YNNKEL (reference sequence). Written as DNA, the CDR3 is TGTGCCAGCAGCCAAGAGCAGGAACAAGAGACCCAGTACTTC. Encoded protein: CASSQEQEQETQYF.

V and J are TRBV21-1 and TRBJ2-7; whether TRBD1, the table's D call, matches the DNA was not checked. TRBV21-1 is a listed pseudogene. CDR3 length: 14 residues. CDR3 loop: CASSKGPRSYEQYF. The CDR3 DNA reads TGTGCCAGCAGCAAAGGGCCTCGCTCCTACGAGCAGTACTTC.

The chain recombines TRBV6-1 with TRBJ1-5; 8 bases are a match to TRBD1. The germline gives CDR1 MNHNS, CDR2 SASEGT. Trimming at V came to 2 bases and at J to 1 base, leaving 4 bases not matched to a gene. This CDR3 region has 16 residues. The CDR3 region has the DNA TGTGCCAGCAGTGAATGGACAGGGACCAGCAATCAGCCCCAGCATTTT. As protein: CASSEWTGTSNQPQHF.

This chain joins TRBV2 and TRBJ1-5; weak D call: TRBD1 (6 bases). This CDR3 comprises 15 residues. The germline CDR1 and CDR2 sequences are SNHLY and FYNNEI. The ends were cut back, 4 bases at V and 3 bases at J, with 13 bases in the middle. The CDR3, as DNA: TGTGCCAGCAGTGCTAATACAGGGATCAATCAGCCCCAGCATTTT. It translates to CASSANTGINQPQHF.

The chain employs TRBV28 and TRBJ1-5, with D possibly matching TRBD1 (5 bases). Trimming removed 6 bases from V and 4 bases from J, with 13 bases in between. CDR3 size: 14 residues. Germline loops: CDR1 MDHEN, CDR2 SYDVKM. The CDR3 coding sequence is TGTGCCAGCAGCGACGCGACAGCGAATCAGCCCCAGCATTTT. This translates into CASSDATANQPQHF.